These 20 T cell receptor beta chains were all obtained from the same sample, sequenced in a study of radiotherapy plus CTLA-4 blockade in lung cancer. Only in-frame clones appear in the TCRdb table, and some are missing; sequencing was by immunoSEQ multiplex PCR. The sample has 55,000 to 65,000 clones, approximately 76% seen once. The source was peripheral blood, collected from a patient treated with radiotherapy plus ipilimumab. All receptors come from a human donor with non-small cell lung cancer who had a complete response to radiotherapy plus ipilimumab.

This clone showed up just once. The CDR3 coding sequence is TGCGCCAGCAGCTTGGGGAGACTAGCGGCTCTCGAGACCCAGTACTTC. It yields the protein CASSLGRLAALETQYF. The chain carries TRBV5-1 and TRBJ2-5; 9 nucleotides agree with TRBD2. The CDR3 sequence is 16 residues long. The V gene end was trimmed by 0 bases and the J gene end by 5 bases; junction bases not matched to a gene: 8. Germline values: CDR1 SGHRS, CDR2 YFSETQ. The full variable domain, with the rest looked up from reference TRBV5-1 and TRBJ2-5, is KAGVTQTPRYLIKTRGQQVTLSCSPISGHRSVSWYQQTPGQGLQFLFEYFSETQRNKGNFPGRFSGRQFSNSRSEMNVSTLELGDSALYLCASSLGRLAALETQYFGPGTRLLVL.

This clone is a singleton in its sample. The V call is TRBV6-6, the J call TRBJ1-2; 8 nucleotides line up with TRBD1. The germline V gene has CDR1 MNHNY and CDR2 SVGAGI (reference sequence). This CDR3 has 16 amino acids. Trimming removed 2 bases from V and 5 bases from J; junction bases left unmatched: 10. In DNA form, the CDR3 reads TGTGCCAGCAGTTACCCGACCGGGACAGGCCTGTATGGCTACACCTTC. This translates into CASSYPTGTGLYGYTF.

This rearrangement joins TRBV4-1 to TRBJ2-3, with a tentative D call TRBD1 (6 bases). CDR3 length: 12 amino acids. Germline assignment: CDR1 MGHRA and CDR2 YSYEKL. Trimming cost V 7 bases and J 2 bases, with 7 bases left between them. DNA of the CDR3: TGCGCCAGCAAGGGGGACACAGATACGCAGTATTTT. Its protein is CASKGDTDTQYF.

By sample fraction, this clone is medium-sized. The CDR3 is CASSRQLHQPQHF. The CDR3 nucleotides are TGTGCCAGCAGCCGACAGTTGCATCAGCCCCAGCATTTT. The V call is TRBV6-5, the J call TRBJ1-5; D is perhaps TRBD1 (5 bases). This CDR3 has 13 amino acids. Deletions cut 6 bases from V and 5 bases from J, with 11 bases between. CDR1 is MNHEY, CDR2 SVGAGI, per germline.

This clone has just a few counts. The chain uses TRBV2 and TRBJ1-2, with D perhaps TRBD1 (5 bases). CDR1 and CDR2 from the germline V gene are SNHLY and FYNNEI. This CDR3 is built from 12 residues. Deletions cut 8 bases from V and 7 bases from J, with 14 bases between. Here the CDR3 DNA reads TGTGCCAGCCGAGCGGGCGGGGCTGGCTACACCTTC. Protein product: CASRAGGAGYTF.

This clone was seen a few times. The chain employs TRBV10-3 and TRBJ2-2; 7 bases match TRBD1. V dropped 2 bases and J dropped 4; count of bases not matched to a gene: 4. Germline V lookup: CDR1 ENHRY, CDR2 SYGVKD. The CDR3 has 15 residues. The CDR3 region is CAISEKGAPTGELFF. The CDR3 DNA reads TGTGCCATCAGTGAGAAGGGGGCCCCCACCGGGGAGCTGTTTTTT.

DNA for the CDR3: TGTGCCAGCAGCTTGGGGGGGACAGGGTCCTACGAGCAGTACTTC. Translating it yields CASSLGGTGSYEQYF. This chain links TRBV5-4 with TRBJ2-7, with 9 bases identical to TRBD1. The V gene end was trimmed by 0 bases and the J gene end by 1 base; junction bases not matched to a gene: 2. Germline CDR1 reads SGHNT; CDR2 reads YYREEE (reference sequence). CDR3 length: 15 amino acids.

This chain links TRBV10-1 with TRBJ2-3, with TRBD2 matching over 7 bases. V shed 3 bases and J 2 bases; nucleotides not matched to a gene: 8. CDR3 size: 16 residues. Per the germline V gene, CDR1 is WNHNN and CDR2 is SYGVQD (reference sequence). Written as DNA, the CDR3 is TGCGCCAGCAGTGAATGGTCTAGCGGTTCCACAGATACGCAGTATTTT. Protein product: CASSEWSSGSTDTQYF.

This chain joins TRBV11-2 and TRBJ2-7, with a tentative D call TRBD1 (6 bases). Germline values: CDR1 SGHAT, CDR2 FQNNGV. CDR3 length: 18 amino acids. The V and J ends lost 7 bases and 0 bases respectively, with 25 bases between them. The CDR3 region has the DNA TGTGCCAGCACCAAAGGATATTCCCCAACAGGGTTCTCCTACGAGCAGTACTTC. Translated: CASTKGYSPTGFSYEQYF.

This chain links TRBV5-1 with TRBJ2-6; 7 bases are a match to TRBD1. Trimming cost V 6 bases and J 4 bases; bases outside gene matches: 13. The CDR3 contains 17 residues. Germline V gene sequence: CDR1 SGHRS, CDR2 YFSETQ. The CDR3 sequence: CASTTTGKTVGANVLTF. The DNA for the CDR3 is TGCGCCAGCACGACGACAGGGAAAACGGTAGGGGCCAACGTCCTGACTTTC.

The rearrangement joins TRBV9 to TRBJ2-3; a possible D gene is TRBD2 (6 bases). The CDR3 has 16 amino acids. The germline V and J ends were trimmed by 0 bases and 4 bases, with 15 bases remaining between them. Germline CDR1 reads SGDLS; CDR2 reads YYNGEE. The CDR3 loop is CASSVDSGRAPDTQYF. In DNA form, the CDR3 reads TGTGCCAGCAGCGTAGACTCCGGGAGAGCGCCAGATACGCAGTATTTT.

The chain employs TRBV5-1 and TRBJ2-3, with D possibly matching TRBD2 (5 bases). With 2 bases removed from V and 6 bases from J, the gap between germline ends came to 13 bases. The CDR3 covers 14 residues. CDR1 is SGHRS, CDR2 YFSETQ, per germline. CDR3 nucleotides: TGCGCCAGCAGCTTTGGTCTAGCATCCGATACGCAGTATTTT. Amino acids: CASSFGLASDTQYF.

V gene TRBV6-5 combines with J gene TRBJ1-6; a weak D match, TRBD1 (6 bases). CDR3 size: 13 residues. V was shortened by 2 bases and J by 9 bases, with 8 bases between the two germline ends. The V gene's germline CDR1 is MNHEY and CDR2 SVGAGI. Here the CDR3 reads CASSYDRFSPLHF. The CDR3 bases are TGTGCCAGCAGTTACGACAGGTTTTCACCCCTCCACTTT.

The sample holds many counts of this clone. The V call is TRBV5-1, the J call TRBJ2-7, with TRBD2 identical over 8 bases. The junction had 19 bases not matched to a gene; V was cut back by 4 bases and J by 4 bases. The CDR3 has 18 amino acids. Germline-derived CDR1 and CDR2 are SGHRS and YFSETQ. In DNA, the CDR3 is TGCGCCAGCAGCCCGGATTTTGGACGAGCGGGAGTAAGGTACGAGCAGTACTTC. Translating it yields CASSPDFGRAGVRYEQYF.

V usage is TRBV5-1 and J usage is TRBJ2-1, with 8 bases matching TRBD1. The CDR3 extends over 16 amino acids. Germline assignment: CDR1 SGHRS and CDR2 YFSETQ. Germline trimming cut 0 bases from V and 9 bases from J; bases unmatched to any gene: 11. DNA of the CDR3: TGCGCCAGCAGCTTGGCCGAACAGGGGGAGAGGGGTGAGCAGTTCTTC. This codes for CASSLAEQGERGEQFF.

This clone turned up a few times. The chain links TRBV14 to TRBJ1-4; D may be TRBD1 (6 bases). Trimming pared 2 bases from V and 5 bases from J, leaving 12 bases between. The CDR3 sequence is 15 residues long. Germline assignment: CDR1 SGHDN and CDR2 FVKESK. The CDR3 is CASSQQGFRNEKLFF. The CDR3 DNA is TGTGCCAGCAGCCAACAGGGGTTTCGGAATGAAAAACTGTTTTTT.

The J gene is TRBJ2-1, the V gene TRBV5-1; TRBD2 agrees at 11 bases. Germline V CDR1 and CDR2: SGHRS, YFSETQ. The CDR3 covers 16 residues. J was trimmed by 8 bases and V by 1 base; bases with no gene match: 8. CDR3 protein: CASSLLLAGGGDEQFF. CDR3 DNA sequence: TGCGCCAGCAGCTTGCTCCTAGCGGGGGGTGGAGATGAGCAGTTCTTC.

This chain links TRBV6-5 with TRBJ1-1; 10 bases are a match to TRBD1. Unmatched junction bases numbered 5, after V lost 0 bases and J lost 4 bases. In germline, CDR1 is MNHEY, CDR2 SVGAGI. The CDR3 sequence is 16 residues long. The DNA of the CDR3 is TGTGCCAGCAGTTACTCCGTACGGACAGGGGGCACTGAAGCTTTCTTT. Protein: CASSYSVRTGGTEAFF.

The rearrangement uses TRBV7-9 and TRBJ2-1; 7 nucleotides line up with TRBD2. The length of the CDR3 is 14 residues. Germline CDR1 SEHNR, CDR2 FQNEAQ (reference sequence). V lost 3 bases and J lost 7; bases outside the gene matches: 6. This CDR3 reads CASSFSVGGNEQFF. The CDR3 DNA follows: TGTGCCAGCAGCTTTTCTGTGGGAGGGAATGAGCAGTTCTTC.

The V gene is TRBV5-5, the J gene TRBJ2-1, with D possibly being TRBD2 (6 bases). V lost 4 bases to trimming and J lost 12 bases, with 17 bases between them. The CDR3 covers 13 residues. Germline V gene sequence: CDR1 SGHKS, CDR2 YYEKEE (reference sequence). The CDR3 sequence: CASSPGLGDSQFF. CDR3 coding DNA: TGTGCCAGCAGCCCGGGGCTGGGGGACTCGCAGTTCTTC. The whole variable domain, remainder taken from reference TRBV5-5 and TRBJ2-1, is DAGVTQSPTHLIKTRGQQVTLRCSPISGHKSVSWYQQVLGQGPQFIFQYYEKEERGRGNFPDRFSARQFPNYSSELNVNALLLGDSALYLCASSPGLGDSQFFGPGTRLTVL.